This T cell receptor (beta chain) is drawn from a study of shared clonotypes between healthy human individuals. Study-wide findings and caveats: What limited the represented genetic and exposure-history diversity was the small number of donors.

Original analysis: Junction-only sequences produced by ImmunoSEQ had no quality scores, so filtering differed. Only in-frame clones appear in the TCRdb table, and some are missing; sequencing was by immunoSEQ multiplex PCR. Clone size and the V and J calls come from that table; the DNA yielded D and trimming. The sample records roughly 2,300,000 clones, less than 95% being singletons. V gave up 0 bases and J gave up 1 base, with 7 bases separating them. The CDR3 has 15 residues. CDR1 is MNHEY and CDR2 is SMNVEV in the germline V gene (reference sequence). About this clone: The antigen is undetermined. The sample contains more than one DNA sequence encoding this CDR3.

This receptor was identified in a man between 18 and 29 years old in good health. Some clones in this sample may be carry-over from other donors' samples. The chain is built from TRBV27 and TRBJ1-5; D gene uncertain. Sequencing used naive CD4+ T cells from PBMCs. Subset reported: CD45RA+ positively selected. The CDR3 loop is CASSLSRGSNQPQHF. The CDR3 DNA reads TGTGCCAGCAGTTTATCCCGTGGCAGCAATCAGCCCCAGCATTTT.